This T cell receptor beta chain is drawn from a study of T-cell memory formation after mild COVID-19. The 5'RACE method, run with constant-segment primers, produced TCR alpha and TCR beta cDNA libraries (carrying sample barcodes and UMIs). TCRdb passed the 5' RACE reads through MiXCR, listing each CDR3 protein once. Among hundreds of thousands of distinct CDR3 sequences listed, 15% to 20% were seen once. The TCR comes from a man younger than 35 who had mild COVID-19 (a few samples of this study predate the infection). Cell type and time point are not known. Sample: PBMCs or a T cell subset sorted from them (not recorded which).

The CDR3 bases are TGCGCCAGCAGCCAGACGGGACTAGCGTTCGATGAGCAGTTCTTC. The encoded protein is CASSQTGLAFDEQFF. This chain links TRBV4-1 with TRBJ2-1; 10 bases match TRBD2. CDR1 and CDR2 (germline): MGHRA, YSYEKL. V was pared by 3 bases and J by 8 bases, with 7 bases of the junction left unmatched. The CDR3 spans 15 residues.